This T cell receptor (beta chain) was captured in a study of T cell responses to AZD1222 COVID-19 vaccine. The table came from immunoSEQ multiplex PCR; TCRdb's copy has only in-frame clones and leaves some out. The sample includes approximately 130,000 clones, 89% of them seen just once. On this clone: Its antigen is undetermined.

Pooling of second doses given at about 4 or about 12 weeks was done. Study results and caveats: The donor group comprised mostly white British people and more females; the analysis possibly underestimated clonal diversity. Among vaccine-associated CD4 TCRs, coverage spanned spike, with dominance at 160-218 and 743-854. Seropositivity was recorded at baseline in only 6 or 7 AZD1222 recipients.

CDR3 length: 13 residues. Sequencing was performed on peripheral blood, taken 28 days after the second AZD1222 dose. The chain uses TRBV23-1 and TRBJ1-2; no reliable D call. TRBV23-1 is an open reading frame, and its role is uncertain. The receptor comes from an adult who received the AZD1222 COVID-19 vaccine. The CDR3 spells CPFPIPNIYGYTF. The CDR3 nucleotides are TGCCCCTTCCCTATCCCGAACATCTATGGCTACACCTTC.